This TCR beta chain was captured by sequencing in a study of T cell responses to AZD1222 COVID-19 vaccine. This clone came up once. As yet, its antigen is unknown. Whether given at about 4 or about 12 weeks, second doses were pooled. Sequencing was performed with immunoSEQ multiplex PCR; in TCRdb, only in-frame clones are kept and a portion is missing. The table includes 75,000 to 90,000 clones, 80% to 90% detected once. Germline loops: CDR1 LGHDT, CDR2 YNNKEL (reference sequence). The ends were cut back, 3 bases at V and 8 bases at J, with 14 bases in the middle. The CDR3 loop spans 14 amino acids. Overall study findings and caveats: Repertoire samples came only from after the peak T cell response. White British donors predominated, females outnumbered males, and clonal diversity was possibly underestimated. Of spike-specific TCRs, nearly half reportedly target regions left unmutated in variants.

The source is an adult who received the AZD1222 COVID-19 vaccine. This specimen consisted of peripheral blood, obtained 28 days after the second AZD1222 dose. The chain recombines TRBV3-1 (or the pseudogene TRBV3-2) with TRBJ1-5, with D possibly being TRBD1 (5 bases). In nucleotides, the CDR3 is TGTGCCAGCAGCCAGGGCAACGGGGGTGAGCCCCAGCATTTT. Its translation: CASSQGNGGEPQHF.